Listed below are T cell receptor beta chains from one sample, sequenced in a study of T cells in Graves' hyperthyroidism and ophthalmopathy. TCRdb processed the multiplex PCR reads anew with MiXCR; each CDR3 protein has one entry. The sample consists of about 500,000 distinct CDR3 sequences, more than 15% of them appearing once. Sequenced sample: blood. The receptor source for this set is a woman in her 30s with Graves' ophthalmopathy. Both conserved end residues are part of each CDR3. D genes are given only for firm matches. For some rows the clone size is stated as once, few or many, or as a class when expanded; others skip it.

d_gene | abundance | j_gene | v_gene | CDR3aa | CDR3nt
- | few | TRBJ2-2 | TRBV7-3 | CASSYRPFMGEENTGELFF | TGTGCCAGCAGCTATAGGCCCTTTATGGGAGAGGAGAACACCGGGGAGCTGTTTTTT
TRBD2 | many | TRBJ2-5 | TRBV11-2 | CASSLRTSGRGETQYF | TGTGCCAGCAGCCTACGCACTAGCGGCCGGGGAGAGACCCAGTACTTC
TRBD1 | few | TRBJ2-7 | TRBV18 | CASSPSGTGDREQYF | TGTGCCAGCTCACCATCCGGGACAGGGGACCGAGAGCAGTACTTC
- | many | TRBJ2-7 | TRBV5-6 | CASSISKYGADYEQYF | TGTGCCAGCAGCATCAGTAAGTACGGGGCCGACTACGAGCAGTACTTC
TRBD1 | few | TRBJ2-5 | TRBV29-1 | CSAGMTGETQYF | TGCAGCGCCGGTATGACAGGGGAGACCCAGTACTTC
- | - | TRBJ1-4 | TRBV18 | CASSPLPDGEKLFF | TGTGCCAGCTCACCACTGCCCGACGGGGAAAAACTGTTTTTT
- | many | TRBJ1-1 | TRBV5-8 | CASSVDMNTEAFF | TGTGCCAGCAGCGTAGACATGAACACTGAAGCTTTCTTT
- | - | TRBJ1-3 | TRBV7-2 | CASSPGLGNTIYF | TGTGCCAGCAGCCCCGGATTGGGAAACACCATATATTTT
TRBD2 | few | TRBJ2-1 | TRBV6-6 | CASSYSGGMNEQFF | TGTGCCAGCAGTTACTCGGGAGGGATGAATGAGCAGTTCTTC
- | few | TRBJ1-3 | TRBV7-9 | CASSLGSRDPRSGNTIYF | TGTGCCAGCAGCTTAGGTTCGAGGGACCCGCGCTCTGGAAACACCATATATTTT
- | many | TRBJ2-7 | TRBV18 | CASSPNGPARQQYF | TGTGCCAGCTCACCTAACGGACCCGCGCGGCAGCAGTACTTC
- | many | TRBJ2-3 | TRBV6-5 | CASSYSGRMTNTQYF | TGTGCCAGCAGTTACTCGGGCAGGATGACGAATACGCAGTATTTT
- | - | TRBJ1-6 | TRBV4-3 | CASSQLIWGAYNNSPLHF | TGCGCCAGCAGCCAACTCATCTGGGGGGCATACAATAATTCACCCCTCCACTTT
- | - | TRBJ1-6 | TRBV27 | CASSYRHSPLHF | TGTGCCAGCAGTTATAGGCATTCACCCCTCCACTTT
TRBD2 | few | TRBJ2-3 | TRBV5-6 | CASSLWGGPPDTQYF | TGTGCCAGCAGCTTGTGGGGAGGGCCCCCAGATACGCAGTATTTT
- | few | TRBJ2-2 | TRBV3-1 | CASSQRGGRGELFF | TGTGCCAGCAGCCAAAGGGGAGGACGCGGGGAGCTGTTTTTT
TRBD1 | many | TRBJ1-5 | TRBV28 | CASWTGGWQPQHF | TGTGCCAGTTGGACAGGGGGTTGGCAGCCCCAGCATTTT
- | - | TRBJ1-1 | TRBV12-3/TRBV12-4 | CASGFRRDTEAFF | TGTGCCAGCGGTTTCCGCCGGGACACTGAAGCTTTCTTT
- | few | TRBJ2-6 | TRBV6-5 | CASTKVGEAGANVLTF | TGTGCCAGCACCAAGGTGGGGGAGGCTGGGGCCAACGTCCTGACTTTC
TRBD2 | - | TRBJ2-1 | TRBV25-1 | CASSEWTSFDEQFF | TGTGCCAGCAGTGAATGGACTAGCTTCGATGAGCAGTTCTTC
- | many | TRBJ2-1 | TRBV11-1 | CASSLELAVPFF | TGTGCCAGCAGCTTAGAACTAGCAGTTCCGTTCTTC
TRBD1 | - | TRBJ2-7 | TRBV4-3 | CASSQDQGEPYEQYF | TGCGCCAGCAGCCAAGATCAGGGGGAACCCTACGAGCAGTACTTC